A selection of T cell receptor beta chains follows, all from one sample in a study of OX40 agonist ivuxolimab in advanced cancers. Sequenced by immunoSEQ multiplex PCR; TCRdb stores in-frame clones only, minus some. The data show tens of thousands of clones, around nine tenths seen once. The source material was CD4+ or CD8+ T cells sorted from blood, sampled in a trial of the OX40 agonist ivuxolimab. Source of these receptors: an adult with an advanced solid tumor such as melanoma, head and neck, liver or kidney cancer. CDR3s include the opening cysteine and the closing phenylalanine or tryptophan. Fields, in order: clone size, J gene, D gene, V gene, CDR3 protein, CDR3 DNA. A D gene is named only where the DNA matches it firmly. Part of the rows lack a size; the others show once, few, many or a class for expanded clones.

NA	TRBJ1-2	NA	TRBV30	CAWRYGYGYTF	TGTGCCTGGAGATACGGCTATGGCTACACCTTC
NA	TRBJ2-5	NA	TRBV11-2	CASSLGPQDQGTQYF	TGTGCCAGCAGTTTAGGTCCCCAGGATCAGGGGACCCAGTACTTC
NA	TRBJ1-6	TRBD1	TRBV6-5	CASSIRQGDSPLHF	TGTGCCAGCAGTATCCGACAGGGGGATTCACCCCTCCACTTT
NA	TRBJ2-2	NA	TRBV11-2	CASSLRGGRAGELFF	TGTGCCAGCAGCCTCAGGGGGGGAAGGGCCGGGGAGCTGTTTTTT
NA	TRBJ2-1	NA	TRBV7-2	CASSSLGGPTNEQFF	TGTGCCAGCAGCTCCCTGGGGGGGCCGACCAATGAGCAGTTCTTC
NA	TRBJ2-7	TRBD2	TRBV27	CASSRTRSGGTYEQYF	TGTGCCAGCAGTCGTACCCGTAGCGGGGGAACCTACGAGCAGTACTTC
NA	TRBJ2-2	NA	TRBV7-3	CASSLRNTGELFF	TGTGCCAGCAGCTTAAGGAACACCGGGGAGCTGTTTTTT
NA	TRBJ2-2	NA	TRBV27	CASNEWGGNTGELFF	TGTGCCAGCAACGAATGGGGAGGGAACACCGGGGAGCTGTTTTTT
NA	TRBJ2-2	NA	TRBV12-5	CASGLGAGELFF	TGTGCTAGTGGTTTGGGGGCCGGGGAGCTGTTTTTT
NA	TRBJ2-5	TRBD2	TRBV11-2	CASSPTSGGSRFHETQYF	TGTGCCAGCAGCCCGACTAGCGGGGGGTCCCGATTCCACGAGACCCAGTACTTC
NA	TRBJ1-5	TRBD1	TRBV19	CASTRQGADQPQHF	TGTGCCAGTACCCGACAGGGGGCGGATCAGCCCCAGCATTTT
NA	TRBJ2-7	NA	TRBV10-3	CAISGVTPDSYEQYF	TGTGCCATCAGTGGCGTGACACCGGACTCATACGAGCAGTACTTC
NA	TRBJ1-5	NA	TRBV11-2	CASSLGEVGNQPQHF	TGTGCCAGCAGCTTAGGAGAGGTTGGCAATCAGCCCCAGCATTTT
once	TRBJ2-7	NA	TRBV19	CASSPRASVRSYEQYF	TGTGCCAGTAGTCCAAGGGCTAGCGTTAGATCCTACGAGCAGTACTTC
NA	TRBJ1-6	TRBD1	TRBV7-8	CASSSKRGQGSSPLHF	TGTGCCAGCAGCTCGAAACGAGGACAGGGTTCTTCACCCCTCCACTTT
NA	TRBJ1-2	TRBD1	TRBV10-3	CAISDRSGTAYGYTF	TGTGCCATCAGTGATCGCTCCGGGACAGCTTATGGCTACACCTTC
once	TRBJ2-5	NA	TRBV30	CAWCPRPQETQYF	TGTGCCTGGTGTCCTAGGCCCCAAGAGACCCAGTACTTC
NA	TRBJ1-1	NA	TRBV25-1	CASESAGYAEAFF	TGTGCCAGCGAAAGCGCAGGATACGCTGAAGCTTTCTTT
once	TRBJ2-7	NA	TRBV7-2	CASSLALRRGYEQYF	TGTGCCAGCAGCTTAGCGCTTAGGAGGGGCTACGAGCAGTACTTC
NA	TRBJ2-1	TRBD2	TRBV18	CASSDERGAYNEQFF	TGTGCCAGCTCAGACGAGCGGGGGGCCTACAATGAGCAGTTCTTC
NA	TRBJ1-1	TRBD1	TRBV30	CAWSVGYQGALTEAFF	TGTGCCTGGAGCGTAGGGTACCAGGGGGCGCTCACTGAAGCTTTCTTT
NA	TRBJ1-1	NA	TRBV29-1	CSVEDRKAFF	TGCAGCGTTGAAGATCGAAAAGCTTTCTTT
NA	TRBJ1-1	NA	TRBV2	CASSESLHRNTEAFF	TGTGCCAGCAGTGAATCTTTGCACAGGAACACTGAAGCTTTCTTT
once	TRBJ2-1	NA	TRBV15	CATSRDRFGNEQFF	TGTGCCACCAGCAGGGATCGTTTCGGGAATGAGCAGTTCTTC
NA	TRBJ2-3	NA	TRBV11-3	CASSRQRGTDTQYF	TGTGCCAGCAGCCGCCAAAGGGGCACAGATACGCAGTATTTT
NA	TRBJ2-7	TRBD2	TRBV11-2	CASSLDRLAFEQYF	TGTGCCAGCAGCTTAGATAGACTAGCGTTCGAGCAGTACTTC
NA	TRBJ1-2	TRBD1	TRBV13	CASSLDRVGGYTF	TGTGCCAGCAGCTTGGACAGGGTAGGCGGCTACACCTTC
NA	TRBJ2-2	NA	TRBV6-1	CASRDRGANTGELFF	TGTGCCAGCAGGGACAGAGGGGCGAACACCGGGGAGCTGTTTTTT
few	TRBJ2-5	NA	TRBV7-2	CASSLRGTQYF	TGTGCCAGCAGCTTACGCGGGACCCAGTACTTC
NA	TRBJ2-2	NA	TRBV27	CASSFTGFNTGELFF	TGTGCCAGCAGTTTCACAGGGTTCAACACCGGGGAGCTGTTTTTT
NA	TRBJ2-1	NA	TRBV11-2	CASSLDLNGAVKPEQFF	TGTGCCAGCAGCTTAGATCTTAACGGGGCTGTTAAACCCGAGCAGTTCTTC
few	TRBJ2-5	TRBD1	TRBV19	CASTRTQGAGETQYF	TGTGCCAGTACCCGAACCCAGGGGGCCGGAGAGACCCAGTACTTC
NA	TRBJ1-6	NA	TRBV19	CASTSLGLDSPLHF	TGTGCCAGTACAAGCTTAGGGCTGGATTCACCCCTCCACTTT